These 7 T cell receptor beta chains were all obtained from the same sample, sequenced in a study of cytomegalovirus exposure and HLA in healthy donors. The PCR employed 60 Vbeta primers together with 13 Jbeta primers. Using immunoSEQ multiplex PCR, the repertoire was profiled, and TCRdb retains in-frame clones only, with some absent. The table lists about 130,000 clones, approximately 80% of them singletons. The sample consisted of PBMCs. These receptors were collected from a male donor in good health and CMV-seronegative.

For this clone: Because it lacks the conserved phenylalanine or tryptophan at the end, this CDR3 is likely a read error. The rearrangement uses TRBV4-3 and TRBJ2-4, with 7 bases fitting TRBD1. Unmatched junction bases numbered 3, after V lost 2 bases and J lost 5 bases. The germline gives CDR1 LGHNA, CDR2 YSLEER. This CDR3 is 14 amino acids long. CDR3 protein: CASSQTGAQNIQYL. In DNA form, the CDR3 reads TGCGCCAGCAGCCAAACAGGGGCCCAAAACATTCAGTACCTC.

The chain combines TRBV5-1 with TRBJ2-5; 9 bases line up with TRBD2. Trimming at V came to 5 bases and at J to 0 bases, leaving 5 bases not matched to a gene. Germline assignment: CDR1 SGHRS and CDR2 YFSETQ. CDR3 length equals 15 residues. CDR3 region: CASRGSGSNQETQYF. CDR3 bases: TGCGCCAGCAGGGGTAGCGGGAGTAACCAAGAGACCCAGTACTTC.

The V and J genes are TRBV7-8 and TRBJ2-7, with D possibly TRBD1 on 6 matching bases. Germline-derived CDR1 and CDR2 are SGHVS and FQNEAQ. This CDR3 contains 15 residues. V was clipped by 5 bases and J by 1 base, with 15 bases between them. CDR3 DNA sequence: TGTGCCAGCAGCCCTGGGCAGGGGCCTTCCTACGAGCAGTACTTC. Its translation is CASSPGQGPSYEQYF.

V gene TRBV11-2 combines with J gene TRBJ2-5, with 8 bases matching TRBD2. The CDR3 is 14 residues long. After removal of 3 bases from V and 1 base from J, the junction contained 1 base not matched to a gene. The V gene's germline CDR1 is SGHAT and CDR2 FQNNGV. In DNA form, the CDR3 reads TGTGCCAGCAGCTTCGCGGGGGGCCAAGAGACCCAGTACTTC. Encoded protein: CASSFAGGQETQYF.

The rearrangement uses TRBV13 and TRBJ2-4; 9 nucleotides match TRBD2. Germline V CDR1 and CDR2: PRHDT, FYEKMQ (reference sequence). This CDR3 has 17 amino acids. V trimming: 3 bases; J trimming: 3 bases; junction bases outside the gene matches: 9. The CDR3 DNA is TGTGCCAGCAGCTTTAGCGGGGGAGGGTTTGACAAAAACATTCAGTACTTC. Its protein product is CASSFSGGGFDKNIQYF.

The CDR3 DNA reads TGTGCCAGCAGCTTCTCACCAGGGTCGGAAGAGACCCAGTACTTC. It translates to CASSFSPGSEETQYF. V usage is TRBV7-6 and J usage is TRBJ2-5; the D gene is possibly TRBD1 (5 bases). Per the germline V gene, CDR1 is SGHVS and CDR2 is FNYEAQ. The CDR3 covers 15 residues. V was trimmed by 3 bases and J by 3 bases, leaving 14 bases between them.

This sequence joins TRBV14 and TRBJ1-5, with a tentative D call TRBD1 (6 bases). Trimming removed 4 bases from V and 1 base from J, with 11 bases in between. Per germline, CDR1 SGHDN and CDR2 FVKESK. This CDR3 spans 15 amino acids. CDR3 sequence reads: CASSRLGTSNQPQHF. CDR3 bases: TGTGCCAGCAGCCGATTGGGGACAAGCAATCAGCCCCAGCATTTT.